These T cell receptor beta chains were read from a single sample in a study of sequential checkpoint blockade in melanoma. TCRdb's table, derived via immunoSEQ multiplex PCR, lists solely in-frame clones and lacks some. The sample includes roughly 10,000 clones, around four fifths of them seen just once. This specimen was CD8+ T cells sorted from blood (inferred from file names), taken from a patient given nivolumab and ipilimumab in sequence. The origin of the receptors is a human donor with melanoma. CDR3s include the opening cysteine and the closing phenylalanine or tryptophan. Each record gives: J gene, clone size, V gene, D gene, CDR3 protein, CDR3 DNA. D genes are given only for firm matches. Rows may omit the clone size; those that give it use once, few, many or a size class.

J gene: TRBJ2-2
clone size: .
V gene: TRBV23-1
D gene: .
CDR3 protein: CASSQRSENTGELFF
CDR3 DNA: TGCGCCAGCAGTCAAAGGAGCGAGAACACCGGGGAGCTGTTTTTT

J gene: TRBJ2-1
clone size: .
V gene: TRBV9
D gene: .
CDR3 protein: CASSVGRVASSYNEQFF
CDR3 DNA: TGTGCCAGCAGCGTAGGGCGGGTGGCCTCCTCCTACAATGAGCAGTTCTTC

J gene: TRBJ2-3
clone size: few
V gene: TRBV7-6
D gene: .
CDR3 protein: CASSAEPSGGDTQYF
CDR3 DNA: TGTGCCAGCAGCGCAGAGCCTTCGGGCGGGGATACGCAGTATTTT

J gene: TRBJ1-5
clone size: .
V gene: TRBV27
D gene: TRBD1
CDR3 protein: CASSSGTGGNQPQHF
CDR3 DNA: TGTGCCAGCAGCTCCGGGACAGGGGGGAATCAGCCCCAGCATTTT

J gene: TRBJ2-1
clone size: once
V gene: TRBV4-3
D gene: TRBD1
CDR3 protein: CASSQEDRGADEQFF
CDR3 DNA: TGCGCCAGCAGCCAAGAGGACAGGGGAGCAGATGAGCAGTTCTTC

J gene: TRBJ2-2
clone size: .
V gene: TRBV6-5
D gene: TRBD2
CDR3 protein: CASSYLAGANTGELFF
CDR3 DNA: TGTGCCAGCAGTTACCTCGCGGGGGCGAACACCGGGGAGCTGTTTTTT

J gene: TRBJ2-7
clone size: once
V gene: TRBV9
D gene: .
CDR3 protein: CASSPGGTGVYEQYF
CDR3 DNA: TGTGCCAGCAGCCCCGGGGGGACAGGCGTCTACGAGCAGTACTTC

J gene: TRBJ2-5
clone size: .
V gene: TRBV7-9
D gene: TRBD2
CDR3 protein: CASSLGTSGWRETQYF
CDR3 DNA: TGTGCCAGCAGCCTAGGGACTAGCGGGTGGAGGGAGACCCAGTACTTC

J gene: TRBJ2-1
clone size: few
V gene: TRBV7-9
D gene: TRBD2
CDR3 protein: CASSHWREGHNEQFF
CDR3 DNA: TGTGCCAGCAGCCACTGGAGGGAGGGCCACAATGAGCAGTTCTTC

J gene: TRBJ2-2
clone size: .
V gene: TRBV27
D gene: TRBD2
CDR3 protein: CASSLAASGRRGPGELFF
CDR3 DNA: TGTGCCAGCAGTTTAGCGGCTAGCGGGAGACGGGGGCCCGGGGAGCTGTTTTTT

J gene: TRBJ2-5
clone size: .
V gene: TRBV9
D gene: TRBD1
CDR3 protein: CASSEQGAAETQYF
CDR3 DNA: TGTGCCAGCAGCGAACAGGGGGCTGCTGAGACCCAGTACTTC

J gene: TRBJ2-7
clone size: .
V gene: TRBV11-2
D gene: .
CDR3 protein: CASSNGAYEQYF
CDR3 DNA: TGTGCCAGCAGCAATGGGGCTTACGAGCAGTACTTC

J gene: TRBJ1-3
clone size: .
V gene: TRBV10-3
D gene: .
CDR3 protein: CAIGPGDSGNTIYF
CDR3 DNA: TGTGCCATCGGCCCGGGAGATTCTGGAAACACCATATATTTT

J gene: TRBJ2-7
clone size: .
V gene: TRBV4-3
D gene: TRBD2
CDR3 protein: CASSQGIAGGPGEQYF
CDR3 DNA: TGCGCCAGCAGCCAAGGTATAGCGGGAGGGCCGGGTGAGCAGTACTTC

J gene: TRBJ2-7
clone size: .
V gene: TRBV5-6
D gene: .
CDR3 protein: CASSLRFFSYEQYF
CDR3 DNA: TGTGCCAGCAGCTTACGGTTTTTCTCCTACGAGCAGTACTTC

J gene: TRBJ2-7
clone size: .
V gene: TRBV7-8
D gene: .
CDR3 protein: CASSQDITDSSYEQYF
CDR3 DNA: TGCGCCAGCAGCCAAGATATTACAGACAGCTCCTACGAGCAGTACTTC

J gene: TRBJ2-1
clone size: few
V gene: TRBV7-9
D gene: .
CDR3 protein: CASSLDAGIRNEQFF
CDR3 DNA: TGTGCCAGCAGCTTGGACGCCGGGATCCGTAATGAGCAGTTCTTC

J gene: TRBJ1-5
clone size: .
V gene: TRBV6-6
D gene: TRBD1
CDR3 protein: CASSYAGQGAGLRHF
CDR3 DNA: TGTGCCAGCAGTTACGCAGGACAGGGGGCCGGGCTCCGGCATTTT

J gene: TRBJ1-1
clone size: .
V gene: TRBV9
D gene: TRBD1
CDR3 protein: CASSEGTGVFEAFF
CDR3 DNA: TGTGCCAGCAGCGAGGGGACAGGGGTATTTGAAGCTTTCTTT

J gene: TRBJ1-1
clone size: few
V gene: TRBV7-9
D gene: .
CDR3 protein: CASSQVLALNTEAFF
CDR3 DNA: TGTGCCAGCAGCCAAGTTCTGGCCTTAAACACTGAAGCTTTCTTT

J gene: TRBJ2-7
clone size: .
V gene: TRBV7-9
D gene: .
CDR3 protein: CASSSSLSPWEQYF
CDR3 DNA: TGTGCCAGCAGCTCCTCCCTATCCCCCTGGGAGCAGTACTTC

J gene: TRBJ2-1
clone size: .
V gene: TRBV30
D gene: TRBD2
CDR3 protein: CAWSGLAGSEQFF
CDR3 DNA: TGTGCCTGGAGCGGTTTAGCGGGGTCTGAGCAGTTCTTC

J gene: TRBJ2-5
clone size: .
V gene: TRBV13
D gene: .
CDR3 protein: CASSLRGQETQYF
CDR3 DNA: TGTGCCAGCAGCTTACGCGGTCAAGAGACCCAGTACTTC

J gene: TRBJ1-5
clone size: .
V gene: TRBV4-1
D gene: .
CDR3 protein: CASSQVEGPQPQHF
CDR3 DNA: TGCGCCAGCAGCCAAGTAGAGGGCCCTCAGCCCCAGCATTTT

J gene: TRBJ2-1
clone size: .
V gene: TRBV25-1
D gene: .
CDR3 protein: CASSDGGDWNEQFF
CDR3 DNA: TGTGCCAGCAGTGATGGAGGGGATTGGAATGAGCAGTTCTTC